Many counts were recorded for the clone carrying this T cell receptor beta chain. J lost 9 bases, V lost 3 bases, and 8 bases had no gene match. CDR1 and CDR2 from the germline V gene are LNHDA and SQIVND (reference sequence). The CDR3 has 14 amino acids. The entry originates in a study of early T cells in non-severe SARS-CoV-2 infection. On the study more broadly: Chains were unpaired, as sequencing was done on bulk RNA from unsorted whole blood.

Individual cDNA molecules were tagged with unique molecular identifiers, the study reported. TCRdb called the 5' RACE reads again in MiXCR, with one record for every CDR3 protein. The sample holds roughly 30,000 distinct CDR3 sequences, about 4.6% seen once. This receptor was identified in an adult who was a healthcare worker with PCR-confirmed SARS-CoV-2 infection or an uninfected control (not recorded which). V and J are TRBV19 and TRBJ2-1; 7 bases agree with TRBD1. Sequenced input: whole blood. CDR3 residues: CASSISETGSEQFF. For the CDR3, the DNA is TGTGCCAGTAGTATTTCGGAGACAGGGAGTGAGCAGTTCTTC.